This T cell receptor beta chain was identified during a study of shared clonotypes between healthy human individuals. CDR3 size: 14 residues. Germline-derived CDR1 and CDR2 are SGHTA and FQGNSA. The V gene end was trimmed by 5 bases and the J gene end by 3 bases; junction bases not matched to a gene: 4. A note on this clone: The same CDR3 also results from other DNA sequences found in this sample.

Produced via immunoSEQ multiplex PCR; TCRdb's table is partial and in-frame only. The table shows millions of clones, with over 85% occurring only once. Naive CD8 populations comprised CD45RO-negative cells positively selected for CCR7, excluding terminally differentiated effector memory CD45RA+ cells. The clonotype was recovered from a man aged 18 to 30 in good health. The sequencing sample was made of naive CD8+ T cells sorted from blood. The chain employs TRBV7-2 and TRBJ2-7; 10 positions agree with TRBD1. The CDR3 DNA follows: TGTGCCAGCAGCCCTTGGACAGGGGGCTACGAGCAGTACTTC. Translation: CASSPWTGGYEQYF.